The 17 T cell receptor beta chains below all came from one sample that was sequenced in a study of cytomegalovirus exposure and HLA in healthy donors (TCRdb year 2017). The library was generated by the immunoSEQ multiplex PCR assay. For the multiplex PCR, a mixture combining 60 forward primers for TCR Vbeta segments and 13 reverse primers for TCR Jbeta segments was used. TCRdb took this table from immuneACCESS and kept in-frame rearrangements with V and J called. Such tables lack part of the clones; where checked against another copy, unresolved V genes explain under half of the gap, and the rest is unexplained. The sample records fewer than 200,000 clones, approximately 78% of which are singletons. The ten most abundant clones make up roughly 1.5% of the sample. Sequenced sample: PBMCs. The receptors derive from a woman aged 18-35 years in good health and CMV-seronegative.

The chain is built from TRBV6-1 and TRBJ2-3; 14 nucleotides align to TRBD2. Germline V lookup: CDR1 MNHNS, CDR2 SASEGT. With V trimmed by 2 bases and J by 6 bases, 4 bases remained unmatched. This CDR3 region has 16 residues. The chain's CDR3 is CASSEWGLAGEDTQYF. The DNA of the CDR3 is TGTGCCAGCAGTGAATGGGGACTAGCGGGAGAGGATACGCAGTATTTT.

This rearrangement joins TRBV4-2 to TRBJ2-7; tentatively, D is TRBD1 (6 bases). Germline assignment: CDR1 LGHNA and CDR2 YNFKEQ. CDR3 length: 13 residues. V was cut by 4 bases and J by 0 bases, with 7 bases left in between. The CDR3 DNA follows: TGTGCCAGCAGCCCAGGGGACTCCTACGAGCAGTACTTC. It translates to CASSPGDSYEQYF.

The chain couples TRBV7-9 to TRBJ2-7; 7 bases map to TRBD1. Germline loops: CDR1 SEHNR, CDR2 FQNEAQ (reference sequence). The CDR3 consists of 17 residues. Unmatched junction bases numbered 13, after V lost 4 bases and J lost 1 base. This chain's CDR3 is CASSSPDREYLSYEQYF. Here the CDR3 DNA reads TGTGCCAGCAGCTCCCCCGACAGGGAGTATTTGTCCTACGAGCAGTACTTC.

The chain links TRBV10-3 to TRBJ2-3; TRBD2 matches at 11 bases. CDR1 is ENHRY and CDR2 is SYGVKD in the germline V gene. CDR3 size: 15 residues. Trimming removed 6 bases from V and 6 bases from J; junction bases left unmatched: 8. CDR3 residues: CAISGLAGPGDTQYF. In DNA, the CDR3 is TGTGCCATCAGCGGACTAGCGGGCCCGGGTGATACGCAGTATTTT.

This CDR3 reads CASSLGTGGSYEQYF. As DNA, the CDR3 is TGCGCCAGCAGCCTAGGGACAGGGGGTTCCTACGAGCAGTACTTC. The chain combines TRBV5-1 with TRBJ2-5; TRBD1 matches 11 bases. The J call may be mistaken, given a closer DNA end match to TRBJ2-7. CDR1 is SGHRS and CDR2 is YFSETQ in the germline V gene. CDR3 size: 15 residues.

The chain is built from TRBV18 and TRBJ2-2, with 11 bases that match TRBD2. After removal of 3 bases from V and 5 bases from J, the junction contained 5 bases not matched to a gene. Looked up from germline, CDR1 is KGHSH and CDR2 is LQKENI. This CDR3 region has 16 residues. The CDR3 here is CASSPTLAGVTGELFF. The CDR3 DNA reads TGTGCCAGCTCACCGACACTAGCGGGAGTTACCGGGGAGCTGTTTTTT.

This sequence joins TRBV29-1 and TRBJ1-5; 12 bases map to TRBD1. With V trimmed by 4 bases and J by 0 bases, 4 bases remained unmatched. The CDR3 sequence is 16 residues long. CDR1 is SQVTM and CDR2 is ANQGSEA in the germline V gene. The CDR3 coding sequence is TGCAGCGTTGCTGGGACAGGGGGCGATAGCAATCAGCCCCAGCATTTT. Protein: CSVAGTGGDSNQPQHF.

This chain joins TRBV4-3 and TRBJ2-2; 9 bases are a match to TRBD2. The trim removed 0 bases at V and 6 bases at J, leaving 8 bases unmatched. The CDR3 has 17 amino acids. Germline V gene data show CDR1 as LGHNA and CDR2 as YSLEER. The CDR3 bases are TGCGCCAGCAGCCAAGATTTTAGCGGGAGTCGGTCCGGGGAGCTGTTTTTT. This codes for CASSQDFSGSRSGELFF.

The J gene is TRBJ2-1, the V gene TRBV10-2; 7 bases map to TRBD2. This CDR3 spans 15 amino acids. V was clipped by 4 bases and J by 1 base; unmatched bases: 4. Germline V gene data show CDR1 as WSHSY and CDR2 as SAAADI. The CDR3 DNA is TGCGCCAGCAGTGTCGGGGGAGGGTCCTACAATGAGCAGTTCTTC. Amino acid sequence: CASSVGGGSYNEQFF.

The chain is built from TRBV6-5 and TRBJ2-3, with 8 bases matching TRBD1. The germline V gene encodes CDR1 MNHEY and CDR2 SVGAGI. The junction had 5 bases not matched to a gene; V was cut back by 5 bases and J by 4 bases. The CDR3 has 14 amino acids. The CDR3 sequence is CASSAPGQADTQYF. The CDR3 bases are TGTGCCAGCAGTGCCCCGGGACAGGCAGATACGCAGTATTTT.

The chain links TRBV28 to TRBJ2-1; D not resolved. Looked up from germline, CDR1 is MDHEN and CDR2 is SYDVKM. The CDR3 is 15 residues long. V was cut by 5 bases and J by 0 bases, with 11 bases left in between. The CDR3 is CASSLVGTSYNEQFF. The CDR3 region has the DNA TGTGCCAGCAGTCTAGTAGGCACCTCCTACAATGAGCAGTTCTTC.

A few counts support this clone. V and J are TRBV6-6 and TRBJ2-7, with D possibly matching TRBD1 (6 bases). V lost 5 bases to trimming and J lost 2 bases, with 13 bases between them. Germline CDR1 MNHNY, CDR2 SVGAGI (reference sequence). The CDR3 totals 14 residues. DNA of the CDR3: TGTGCCAGCAGTACACGGGGACAACCCTACGAGCAGTACGTC. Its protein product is CASSTRGQPYEQYV.

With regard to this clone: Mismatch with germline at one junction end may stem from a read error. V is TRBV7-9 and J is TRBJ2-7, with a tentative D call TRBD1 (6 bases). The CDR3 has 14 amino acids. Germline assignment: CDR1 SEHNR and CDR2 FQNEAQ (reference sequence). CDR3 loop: CSSSPEGHILEQYF. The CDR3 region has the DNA TGTTCCAGCAGCCCAGAGGGACATATCCTTGAGCAGTACTTC.

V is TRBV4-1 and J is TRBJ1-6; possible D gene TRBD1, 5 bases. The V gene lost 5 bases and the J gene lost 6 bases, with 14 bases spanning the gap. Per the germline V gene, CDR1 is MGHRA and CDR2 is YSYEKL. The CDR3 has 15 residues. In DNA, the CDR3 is TGCGCCAGCAGCGTCGGGGGAGCTGGTAATTCACCCCTCCACTTT. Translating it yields CASSVGGAGNSPLHF.

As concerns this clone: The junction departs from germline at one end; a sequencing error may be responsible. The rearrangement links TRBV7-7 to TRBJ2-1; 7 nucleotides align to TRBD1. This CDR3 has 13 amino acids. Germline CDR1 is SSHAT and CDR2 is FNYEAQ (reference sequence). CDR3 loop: CASSLDRAREQFF. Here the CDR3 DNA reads TGTGCTAGCAGCTTAGACAGGGCTCGTGAGCAGTTCTTC.

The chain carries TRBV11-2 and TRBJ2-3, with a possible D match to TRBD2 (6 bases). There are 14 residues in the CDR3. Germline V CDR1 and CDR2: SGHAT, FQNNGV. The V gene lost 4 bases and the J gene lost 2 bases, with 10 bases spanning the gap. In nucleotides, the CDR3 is TGTGCCAGCAGCTCGCGGGAAAACACAGATACGCAGTATTTT. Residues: CASSSRENTDTQYF.

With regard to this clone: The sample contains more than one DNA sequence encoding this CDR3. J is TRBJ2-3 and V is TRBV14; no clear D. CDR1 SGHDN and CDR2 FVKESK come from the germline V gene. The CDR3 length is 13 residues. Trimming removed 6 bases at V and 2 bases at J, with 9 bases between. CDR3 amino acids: CASRKAATDTQYF. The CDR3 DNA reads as TGTGCCAGCAGAAAGGCGGCCACAGATACGCAGTATTTT.